This is a list of T cell receptor beta chains from one sample in a study of blood T cell repertoires in COVID-19. Measured with immunoSEQ multiplex PCR; TCRdb has only the in-frame clones, and not every one. In the table there are 250,000 to 300,000 clones, about nine tenths of which are singletons. The sequencing input was peripheral blood. The receptors were gathered from a woman between 25 and 40 years old with COVID-19, enrolled during active disease. CDR3s leave out the opening cysteine and the closing phenylalanine or tryptophan. Fields, in order: J gene, V gene, CDR3 protein.

TRBJ2-3	TRBV5-4	ASSRVRRADTQY
TRBJ1-5	TRBV19	ASSIEHWGDPNQPQH
TRBJ1-1	TRBV28	ASSPPGGGETEAF
TRBJ1-5	TRBV7-2	ASSAGQGGQPQH
TRBJ1-6	TRBV30	AWSARVGDSPLH
TRBJ1-1	TRBV5-1	ASGRGPGTANTEAF
TRBJ1-1	TRBV5-3	ARSLGGAPNTEAF
TRBJ1-4	TRBV9	ASSVATETNEKLF
TRBJ2-3	TRBV19	ASSIDGGGSSTDTQY
TRBJ2-7	TRBV10-3	AINSDRGYEQY
TRBJ1-2	TRBV2	ASREQGSYGYT
TRBJ1-2	TRBV3-1/TRBV3-2	ASSQDMRVDGYT
TRBJ2-7	TRBV4-1	ASSRSVYEQY
TRBJ2-5	TRBV12-3/TRBV12-4	ASSDSLQETQY
TRBJ1-1	TRBV30	AWSVLGADYL
TRBJ1-2	TRBV7-9	ASSRSSGGYGYT
TRBJ2-3	TRBV9	ASSVVEGTDTQY
TRBJ1-4	TRBV28	ASSSDTNEKLF
TRBJ2-3	TRBV30	AWRWTSGTDTQY
TRBJ2-7	TRBV9	ASSPWGTSGTEQY
TRBJ2-1	TRBV18	ASSPRGAGLREQF
TRBJ2-7	TRBV12-3/TRBV12-4	ASRRDSYEQY
TRBJ2-1	TRBV19	ASSIDRRYNEQF
TRBJ1-3	TRBV29-1	SGQVAGNTIY